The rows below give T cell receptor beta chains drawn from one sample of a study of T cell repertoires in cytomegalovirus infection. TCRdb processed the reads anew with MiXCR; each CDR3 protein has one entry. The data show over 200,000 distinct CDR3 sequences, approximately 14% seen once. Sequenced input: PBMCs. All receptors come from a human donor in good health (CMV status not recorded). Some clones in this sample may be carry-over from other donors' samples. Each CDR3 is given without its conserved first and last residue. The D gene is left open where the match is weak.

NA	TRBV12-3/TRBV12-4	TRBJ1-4	ASSPGGEKLF
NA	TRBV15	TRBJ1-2	ATSRDTRGYGYT
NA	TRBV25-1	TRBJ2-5	ASSDRYQETQY
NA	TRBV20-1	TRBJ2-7	SAIGVTSSHEQY
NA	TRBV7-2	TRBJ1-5	ASSPGPGENQPQH
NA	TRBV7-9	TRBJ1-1	ASSEIQGMRTEAF
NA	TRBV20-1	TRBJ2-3	SARAPRRRGDTQY
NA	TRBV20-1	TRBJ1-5	SAGHFNQPQH
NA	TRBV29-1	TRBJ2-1	SVEVRLANYNEQF
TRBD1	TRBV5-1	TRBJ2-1	ASSFFSTGASNEQF
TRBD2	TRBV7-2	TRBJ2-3	ASSWTSGTDTQY
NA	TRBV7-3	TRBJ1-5	ASSWDGNQPQH
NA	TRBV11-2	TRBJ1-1	ASSLGSGKNTEAF
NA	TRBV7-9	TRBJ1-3	ASSLGLGDGNTIY
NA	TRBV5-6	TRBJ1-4	ASSSQGPLYSGKLF
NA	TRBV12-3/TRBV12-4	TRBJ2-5	ASSVTGMRPEGTQY
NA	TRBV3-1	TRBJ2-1	ASSQDLPQSSYNEQF
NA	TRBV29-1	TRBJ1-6	SVGLGQAGSPLH
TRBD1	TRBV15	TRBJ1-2	ATSRESPGTVYGYT
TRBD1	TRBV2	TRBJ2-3	ASSRDSYTDTQY
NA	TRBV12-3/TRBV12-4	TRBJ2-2	ASSFSTGVTGELF
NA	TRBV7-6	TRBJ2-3	ASSGEAGHSTDTQY
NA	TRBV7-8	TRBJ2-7	ASSQTAPPIQQY
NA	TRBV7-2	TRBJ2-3	ASSPGRISTDTQY
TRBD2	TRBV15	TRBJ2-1	ATSRDPSGGNEQF
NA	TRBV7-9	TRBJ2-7	ASSPIQGFVGEQY
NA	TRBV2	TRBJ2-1	ASIRPSSNEQF
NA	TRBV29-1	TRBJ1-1	SVGERPNTEAF
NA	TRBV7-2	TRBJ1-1	ASSLGQFTEAF
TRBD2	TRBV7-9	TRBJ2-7	ASSLVSGSVEQN
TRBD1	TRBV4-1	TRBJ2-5	ASSQGNRQGIMETQY
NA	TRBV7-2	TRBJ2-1	ASSPGVFSYNEQF
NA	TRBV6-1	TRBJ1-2	ASSEVGEGGYT
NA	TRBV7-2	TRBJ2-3	ASSLSRADTQY
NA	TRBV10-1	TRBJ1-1	ASSHGARGLSWTEAF
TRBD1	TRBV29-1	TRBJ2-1	SAGEGQGDYNEQF
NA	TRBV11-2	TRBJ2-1	ASSSRTEPGEQF
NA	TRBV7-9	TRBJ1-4	ASSFLSPRNEKLF
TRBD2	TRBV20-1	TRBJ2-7	SAISGGTYEQY
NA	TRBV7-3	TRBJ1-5	ASSFGFNQPQH
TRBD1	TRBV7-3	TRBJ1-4	ASSRTGGEEKLF
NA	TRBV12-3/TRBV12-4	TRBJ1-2	ASSFEGPSGYT
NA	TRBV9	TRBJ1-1	ASSNPPDTEAF
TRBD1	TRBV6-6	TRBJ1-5	ASSKTGNQPQH
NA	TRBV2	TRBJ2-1	ASIGALSYNEQF
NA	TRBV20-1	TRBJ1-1	SATRRDLYTEAF
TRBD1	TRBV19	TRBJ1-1	ASRSSRGRDTEAF
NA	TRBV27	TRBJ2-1	ASFKYNEQF
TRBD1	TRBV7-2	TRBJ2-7	ASSGQDVSYEQY
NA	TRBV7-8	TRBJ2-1	ASSFSGNDQF
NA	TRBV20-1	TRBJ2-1	SARGLGGNEQF